Listed here are 8 T cell receptor beta chains from one sample, sequenced in a study of blood T cell repertoires in COVID-19. The data were produced by immunoSEQ multiplex PCR, yet TCRdb's version contains in-frame clones alone and is incomplete. The sample includes roughly 150,000 clones, roughly nine tenths of them seen just once. Sequenced input: peripheral blood. These receptors were obtained from a woman between 65 and 79 years old with acute or convalescent COVID-19.

The chain has TRBV19 and TRBJ2-2; a weak D match, TRBD1 (6 bases). This CDR3 is 16 amino acids long. V lost 6 bases, J lost 2 bases, and 16 bases lay in between. Per the germline V gene, CDR1 is LNHDA and CDR2 is SQIVND (reference sequence). The DNA of the CDR3 is TGTGCCAGTAGCCACGGGACATCAACCAACACCGGGGAGCTGTTTTTT. It yields the protein CASSHGTSTNTGELFF.

V usage is TRBV9 and J usage is TRBJ1-3; D is ambiguous. From germline, CDR1 is SGDLS and CDR2 YYNGEE. This CDR3 spans 13 amino acids. Trimming removed 0 bases from V and 4 bases from J, with 5 bases in between. The CDR3 is CASSVALGNTIYF. CDR3 bases: TGTGCCAGCAGCGTAGCTTTGGGAAACACCATATATTTT.

The chain joins TRBV18 to TRBJ2-7, with 9 bases that match TRBD2. This CDR3 is built from 16 residues. The junction had 5 bases not matched to a gene; V was cut back by 2 bases and J by 0 bases. Per germline, CDR1 KGHSH and CDR2 LQKENI. The CDR3 nucleotides are TGTGCCAGCTCACCATCCGTAGCGGGAGTCTCCTACGAGCAGTACTTC. Its translation is CASSPSVAGVSYEQYF.

This chain joins TRBV28 and TRBJ2-2; D is possibly TRBD2 (6 bases). The length of the CDR3 is 14 residues. The V end lost 3 bases, the J end lost 1 base, and 6 bases lay between the germline ends. Germline V gene sequence: CDR1 MDHEN, CDR2 SYDVKM. This CDR3 is CASSLGGNTGELFF. The CDR3 DNA follows: TGTGCCAGCAGTTTGGGAGGGAACACCGGGGAGCTGTTTTTT.

The genes are TRBV12-5 and TRBJ2-3; 11 bases map to TRBD2. Germline-derived CDR1 and CDR2 are LGHNT and FRNRAP. J gave up 2 bases and V 5 bases, and 6 bases lay outside the gene matches. The CDR3 spans 16 residues. CDR3 sequence reads: CASGPEGLAATDTQYF. The CDR3 DNA reads TGTGCTAGTGGTCCAGAGGGACTAGCGGCCACAGATACGCAGTATTTT.

As DNA, the CDR3 is TGTGCCAGCGGGCGGAACACTGAAGCTTTCTTT. This translates into CASGRNTEAFF. This chain links TRBV6-5 with TRBJ1-1; no definite D call. Trimming cost V 8 bases and J 1 base, with 5 bases left between them. The germline CDR1 and CDR2 sequences are MNHEY and SVGAGI. The CDR3 is 11 amino acids.

The chain recombines TRBV19 with TRBJ2-3, with a possible D match to TRBD1 (5 bases). Germline V lookup: CDR1 LNHDA, CDR2 SQIVND (reference sequence). The V end was cut by 1 base, the J end by 9 bases, with 17 bases between. The CDR3 totals 15 residues. CDR3 coding DNA: TGTGCCAGTAGTATAGGGACACCGAGTACAGTGACGCAGTATTTT. It translates to CASSIGTPSTVTQYF.

The rearrangement links TRBV28 to TRBJ2-3; TRBD1 might be the D (6 bases). Deletions cut 7 bases from V and 4 bases from J, with 18 bases between. The CDR3 has 15 amino acids. Germline-derived CDR1 and CDR2 are MDHEN and SYDVKM. CDR3 DNA: TGTGCCAGCACCACCACGTGGGGGCAATCAGATACGCAGTATTTT. Translating gives CASTTTWGQSDTQYF. The variable domain in full, with the rest retrieved from reference TRBV28 and TRBJ2-3, is DVKVTQSSRYLVKRTGEKVFLECVQDMDHENMFWYRQDPGLGLRLIYFSYDVKMKEKGDIPEGYSVSREKKERFSLILESASTNQTSMYLCASTTTWGQSDTQYFGPGTRLTVL.